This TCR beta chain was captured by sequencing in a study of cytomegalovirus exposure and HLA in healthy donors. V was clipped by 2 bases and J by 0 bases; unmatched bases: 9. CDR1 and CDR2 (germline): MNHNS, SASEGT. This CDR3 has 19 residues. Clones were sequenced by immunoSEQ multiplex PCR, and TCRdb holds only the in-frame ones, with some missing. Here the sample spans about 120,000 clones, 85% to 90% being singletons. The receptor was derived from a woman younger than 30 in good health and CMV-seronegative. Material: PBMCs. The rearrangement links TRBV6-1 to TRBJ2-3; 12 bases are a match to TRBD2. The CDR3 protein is CASSELAGGFEASTDTQYF. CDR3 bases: TGTGCCAGCAGTGAACTAGCGGGGGGGTTCGAAGCTAGCACAGATACGCAGTATTTT.